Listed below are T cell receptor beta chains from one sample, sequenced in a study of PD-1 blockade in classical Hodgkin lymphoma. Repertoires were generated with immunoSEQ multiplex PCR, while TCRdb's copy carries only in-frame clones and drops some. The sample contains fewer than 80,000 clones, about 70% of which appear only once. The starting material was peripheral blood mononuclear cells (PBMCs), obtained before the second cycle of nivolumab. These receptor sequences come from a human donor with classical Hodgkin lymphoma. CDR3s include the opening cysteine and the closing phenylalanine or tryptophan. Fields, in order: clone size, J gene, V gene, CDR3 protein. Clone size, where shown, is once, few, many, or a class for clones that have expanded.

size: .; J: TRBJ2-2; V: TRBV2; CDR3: CASSAGTGAGTGELFF
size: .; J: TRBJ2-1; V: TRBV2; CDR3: CASSTRDRFSYNEQFF
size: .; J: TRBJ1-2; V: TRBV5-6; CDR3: CASSLAGGFGYTF
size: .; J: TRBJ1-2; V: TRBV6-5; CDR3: CASSPTGVTNYGYTF
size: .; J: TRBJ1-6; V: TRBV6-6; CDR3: CATVGGGNNSPLHF
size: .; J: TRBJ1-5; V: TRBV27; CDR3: CASSLSSGLNQPQHF
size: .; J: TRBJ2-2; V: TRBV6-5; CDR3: CASSNDRSTGELFF
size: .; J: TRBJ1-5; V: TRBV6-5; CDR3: CASRTGGNNQPQHF
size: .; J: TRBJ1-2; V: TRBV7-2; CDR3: CASSLPPGGIYGYTF
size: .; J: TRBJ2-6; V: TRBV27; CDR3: CASSISGGRVSGANVLTF
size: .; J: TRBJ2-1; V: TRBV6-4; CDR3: CASSEEHRGGVNEQFF
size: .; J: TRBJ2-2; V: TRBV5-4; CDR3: CASSLDRTGELFF
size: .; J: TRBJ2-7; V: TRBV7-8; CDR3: CASSPTLTGSSTIMQYF
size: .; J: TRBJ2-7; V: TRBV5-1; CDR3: CASSLGGAPIYEQYF
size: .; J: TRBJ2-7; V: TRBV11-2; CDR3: CASSLDSGPSYEQYF
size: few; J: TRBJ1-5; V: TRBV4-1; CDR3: CASSYRTGEESNQPQHF
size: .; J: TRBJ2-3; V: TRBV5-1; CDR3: CASSLGSALPTDTQYF
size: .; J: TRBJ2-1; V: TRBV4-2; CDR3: CASSQGEGPVYNEQFF
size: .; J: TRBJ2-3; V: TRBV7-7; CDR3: CASSLSEGSTDTQYF
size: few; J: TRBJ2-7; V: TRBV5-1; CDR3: CASSLAKQGYEQYF
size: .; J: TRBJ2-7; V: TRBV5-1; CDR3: CASAGTGDYEQYF
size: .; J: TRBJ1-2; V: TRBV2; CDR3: CASRGDREIGGYTF
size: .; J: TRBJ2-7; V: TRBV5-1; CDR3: CASSLTSGSYQQYF
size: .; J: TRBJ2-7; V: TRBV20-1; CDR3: CSARAGNEQYF
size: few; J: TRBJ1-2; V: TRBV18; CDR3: CASSLDSYGYTF
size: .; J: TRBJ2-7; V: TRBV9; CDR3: CASSVAPKGEQYF
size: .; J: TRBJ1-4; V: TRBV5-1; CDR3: CASSLGQITNEKLFF
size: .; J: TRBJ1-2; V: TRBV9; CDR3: CASSGRDRLGYGYTF
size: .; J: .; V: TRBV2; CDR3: CASSEGYGTGVDEQYF
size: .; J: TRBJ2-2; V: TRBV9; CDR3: CASSETFYLTGELFF
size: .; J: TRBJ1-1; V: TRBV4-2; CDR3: CASSQDPSPGTGNTEAFF
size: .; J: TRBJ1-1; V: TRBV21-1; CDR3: CASSKEGTAPRDTEAFF
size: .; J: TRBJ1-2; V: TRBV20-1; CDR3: CSASSPGGYTF
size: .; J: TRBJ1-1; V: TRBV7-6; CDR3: CASSLGSNTEAFF
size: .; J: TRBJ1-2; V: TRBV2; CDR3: CASSGTSQGYYGYTF
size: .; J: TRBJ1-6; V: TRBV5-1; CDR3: CASSLEGLRSPLHF
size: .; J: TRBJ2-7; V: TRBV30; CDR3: CAWSVATDGYYEQYF
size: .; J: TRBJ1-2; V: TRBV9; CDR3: CASSVIEGSNLYGYTF
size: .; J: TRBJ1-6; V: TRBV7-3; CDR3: CASSLTSPLHF
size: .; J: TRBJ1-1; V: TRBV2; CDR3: CASRPRGRMNTEAFF
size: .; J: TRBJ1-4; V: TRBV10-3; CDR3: CAIKGEGGRGEKLFF
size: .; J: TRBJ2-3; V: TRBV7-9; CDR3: CASSPGGRYSTDTQYF
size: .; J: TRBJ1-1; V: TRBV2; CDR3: CASREGVGNTEAFF
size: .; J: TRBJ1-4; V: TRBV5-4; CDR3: CASSASSGTGIEKLFF
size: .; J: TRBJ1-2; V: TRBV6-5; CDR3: CASSYLGIASFNTF
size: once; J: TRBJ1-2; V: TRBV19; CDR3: CASSILLGTGEGYTF
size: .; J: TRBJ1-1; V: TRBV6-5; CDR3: CASSRRTVNTEAFF
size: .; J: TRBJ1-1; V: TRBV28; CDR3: CASIFLGNTEAFF
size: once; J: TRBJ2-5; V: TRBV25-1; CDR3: CASSDGELAGAQETQYF
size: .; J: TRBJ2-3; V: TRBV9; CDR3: CASSPERVSTDTQYF
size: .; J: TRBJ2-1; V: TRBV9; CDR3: CASSFGLAGVLDEQFF